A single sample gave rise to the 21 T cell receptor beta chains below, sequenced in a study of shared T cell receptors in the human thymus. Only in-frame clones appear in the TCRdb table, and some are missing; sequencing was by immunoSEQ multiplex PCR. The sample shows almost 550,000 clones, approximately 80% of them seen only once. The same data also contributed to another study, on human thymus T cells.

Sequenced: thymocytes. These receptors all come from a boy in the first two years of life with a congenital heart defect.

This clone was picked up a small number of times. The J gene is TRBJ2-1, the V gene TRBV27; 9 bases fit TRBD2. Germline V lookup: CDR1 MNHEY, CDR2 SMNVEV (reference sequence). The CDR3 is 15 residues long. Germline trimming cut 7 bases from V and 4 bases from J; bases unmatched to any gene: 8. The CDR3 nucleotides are TGTGCCAGCACCCATCTAGCGGGACTGTACAATGAGCAGTTCTTC. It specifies CASTHLAGLYNEQFF.

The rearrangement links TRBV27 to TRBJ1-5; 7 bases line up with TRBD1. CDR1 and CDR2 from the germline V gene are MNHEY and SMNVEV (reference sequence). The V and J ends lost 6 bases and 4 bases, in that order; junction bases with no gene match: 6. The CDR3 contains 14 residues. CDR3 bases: TGTGCCAGCAGCGAAGGGGGCCTTAATCAGCCCCAGCATTTT. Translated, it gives CASSEGGLNQPQHF.

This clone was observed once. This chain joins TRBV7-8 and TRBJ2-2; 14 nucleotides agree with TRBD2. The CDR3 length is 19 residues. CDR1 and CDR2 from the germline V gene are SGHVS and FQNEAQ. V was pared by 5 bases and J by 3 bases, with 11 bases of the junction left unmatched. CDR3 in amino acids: CASSARGLAGEWDTGELFF. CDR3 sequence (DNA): TGTGCCAGCAGCGCCCGGGGACTAGCGGGAGAGTGGGACACCGGGGAGCTGTTTTTT.

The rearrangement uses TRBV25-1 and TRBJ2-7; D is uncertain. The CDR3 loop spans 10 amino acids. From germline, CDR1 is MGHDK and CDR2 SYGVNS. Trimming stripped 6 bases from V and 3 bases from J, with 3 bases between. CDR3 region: CASRSYEQYF. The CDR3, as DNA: TGTGCCAGCAGGAGCTACGAGCAGTACTTC.

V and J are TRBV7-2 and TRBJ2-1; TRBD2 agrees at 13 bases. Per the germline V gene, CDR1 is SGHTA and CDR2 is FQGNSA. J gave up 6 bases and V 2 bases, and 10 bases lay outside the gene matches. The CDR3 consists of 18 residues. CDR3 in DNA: TGTGCCAGCAGCTTACCCCAAGGACTAGCGGGAGAAATCAATGAGCAGTTCTTC. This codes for CASSLPQGLAGEINEQFF.

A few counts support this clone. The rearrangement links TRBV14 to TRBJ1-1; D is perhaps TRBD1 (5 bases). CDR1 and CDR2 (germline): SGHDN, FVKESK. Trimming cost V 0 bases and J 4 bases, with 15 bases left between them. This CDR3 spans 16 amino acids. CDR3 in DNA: TGTGCCAGCAGCCAAGATAGGGCAGGGCGGCCCACTGAAGCTTTCTTT. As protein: CASSQDRAGRPTEAFF.

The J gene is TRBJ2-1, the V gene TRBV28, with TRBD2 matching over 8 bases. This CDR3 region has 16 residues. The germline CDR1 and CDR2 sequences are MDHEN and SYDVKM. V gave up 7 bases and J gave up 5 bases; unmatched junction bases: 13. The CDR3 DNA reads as TGTGCCAGCATCGACAAGCGGGAGAGGCCTGACAATGAGCAGTTCTTC. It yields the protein CASIDKRERPDNEQFF.

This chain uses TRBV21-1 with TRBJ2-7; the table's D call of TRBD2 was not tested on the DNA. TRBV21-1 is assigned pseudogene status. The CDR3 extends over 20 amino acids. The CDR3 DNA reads TGTGCCAGCAGCCCCGAGGGGTGGACTAGCGGGAGGGAAGGGGCCTACGAGCAGTACTTC. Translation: CASSPEGWTSGREGAYEQYF.

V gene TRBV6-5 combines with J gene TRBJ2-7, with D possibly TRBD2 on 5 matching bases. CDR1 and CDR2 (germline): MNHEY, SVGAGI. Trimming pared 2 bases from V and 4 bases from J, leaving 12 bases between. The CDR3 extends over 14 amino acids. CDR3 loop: CASSYHGRAYEQYF. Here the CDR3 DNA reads TGTGCCAGCAGTTACCATGGGCGGGCTTACGAGCAGTACTTC.

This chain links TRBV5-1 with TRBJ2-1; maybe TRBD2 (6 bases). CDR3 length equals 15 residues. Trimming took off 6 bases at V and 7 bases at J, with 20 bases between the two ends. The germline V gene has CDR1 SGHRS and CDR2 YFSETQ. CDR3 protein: CASTSGRRGRNEQFF. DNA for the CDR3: TGCGCCAGCACCTCAGGTCGGCGGGGACGAAATGAGCAGTTCTTC.

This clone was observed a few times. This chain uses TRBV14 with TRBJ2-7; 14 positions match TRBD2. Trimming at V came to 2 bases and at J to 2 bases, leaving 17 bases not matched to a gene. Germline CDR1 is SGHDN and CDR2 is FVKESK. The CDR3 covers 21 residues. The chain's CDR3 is CASSQQGPTGTSGRQTYEQYF. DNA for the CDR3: TGTGCCAGCAGCCAACAGGGGCCAACCGGGACTAGCGGGAGACAAACCTACGAGCAGTACTTC.

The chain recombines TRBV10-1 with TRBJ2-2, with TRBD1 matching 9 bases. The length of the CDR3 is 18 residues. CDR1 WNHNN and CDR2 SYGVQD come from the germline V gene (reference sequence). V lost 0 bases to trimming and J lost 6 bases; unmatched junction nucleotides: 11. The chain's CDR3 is CASSESGAGQGVSGELFF. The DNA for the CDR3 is TGCGCCAGCAGTGAGTCTGGAGCGGGACAGGGAGTATCCGGGGAGCTGTTTTTT.

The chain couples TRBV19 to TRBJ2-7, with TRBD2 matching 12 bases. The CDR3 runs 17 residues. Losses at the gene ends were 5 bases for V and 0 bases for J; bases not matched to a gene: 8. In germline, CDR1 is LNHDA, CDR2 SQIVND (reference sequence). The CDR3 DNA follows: TGTGCCAGTAGTGCCGGGACTAGCGGGCCGGTCTCCTACGAGCAGTACTTC. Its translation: CASSAGTSGPVSYEQYF. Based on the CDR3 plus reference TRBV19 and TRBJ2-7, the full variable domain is DGGITQSPKYLFRKEGQNVTLSCEQNLNHDAMYWYRQDPGQGLRLIYYSQIVNDFQKGDIAEGYSVSREKKESFPLTVTSAQKNPTAFYLCASSAGTSGPVSYEQYFGPGTRLTVT.

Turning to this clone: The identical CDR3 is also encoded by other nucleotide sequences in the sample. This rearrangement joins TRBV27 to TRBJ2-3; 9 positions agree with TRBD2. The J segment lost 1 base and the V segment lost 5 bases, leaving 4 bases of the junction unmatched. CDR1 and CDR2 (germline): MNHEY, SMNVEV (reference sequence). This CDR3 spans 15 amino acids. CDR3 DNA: TGTGCCAGCAGTCTACGGACTAGCGGCACAGATACGCAGTATTTT. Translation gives CASSLRTSGTDTQYF.

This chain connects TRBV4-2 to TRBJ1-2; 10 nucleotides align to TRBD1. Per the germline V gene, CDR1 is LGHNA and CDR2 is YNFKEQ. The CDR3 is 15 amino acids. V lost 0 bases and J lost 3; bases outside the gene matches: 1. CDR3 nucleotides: TGTGCCAGCAGCCAAGAGGGGACAGGGGACTATGGCTACACCTTC. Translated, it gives CASSQEGTGDYGYTF.

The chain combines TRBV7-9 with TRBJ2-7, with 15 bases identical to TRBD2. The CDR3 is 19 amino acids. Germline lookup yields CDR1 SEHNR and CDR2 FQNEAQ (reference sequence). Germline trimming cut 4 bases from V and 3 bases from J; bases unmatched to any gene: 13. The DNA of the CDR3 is TGTGCCAGCAGCTCCCAGGGACTAGCGGGAGGCGGGAGGTACTACGAGCAGTACTTC. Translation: CASSSQGLAGGGRYYEQYF.

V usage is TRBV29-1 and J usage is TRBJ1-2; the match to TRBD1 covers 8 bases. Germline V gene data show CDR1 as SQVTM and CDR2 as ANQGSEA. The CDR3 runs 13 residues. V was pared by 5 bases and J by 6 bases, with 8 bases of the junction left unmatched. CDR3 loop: CSVRTGTTDGYTF. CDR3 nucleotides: TGCAGCGTTCGGACAGGGACTACGGATGGCTACACCTTC.

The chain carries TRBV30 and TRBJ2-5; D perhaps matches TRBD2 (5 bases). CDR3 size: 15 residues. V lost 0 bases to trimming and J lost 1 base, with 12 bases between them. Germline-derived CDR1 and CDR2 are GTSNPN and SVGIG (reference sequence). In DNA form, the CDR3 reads TGTGCCTGGAGTGTAGTCCTAGCCTTCCAAGAGACCCAGTACTTC. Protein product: CAWSVVLAFQETQYF.

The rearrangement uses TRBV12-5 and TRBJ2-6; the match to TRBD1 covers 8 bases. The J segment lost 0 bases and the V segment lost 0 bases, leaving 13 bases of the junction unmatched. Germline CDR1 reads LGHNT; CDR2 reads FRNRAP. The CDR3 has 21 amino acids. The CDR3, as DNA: TGTGCTAGTGGTTTGGTAGGAATTCAGGGACAGGACGGCTCTGGGGCCAACGTCCTGACTTTC. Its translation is CASGLVGIQGQDGSGANVLTF. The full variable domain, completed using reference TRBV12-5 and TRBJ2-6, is DARVTQTPRHKVTEMGQEVTMRCQPILGHNTVFWYRQTMMQGLELLAYFRNRAPLDDSGMPKDRFSAEMPDATLATLKIQPSEPRDSAVYFCASGLVGIQGQDGSGANVLTFGAGSRLTVL.

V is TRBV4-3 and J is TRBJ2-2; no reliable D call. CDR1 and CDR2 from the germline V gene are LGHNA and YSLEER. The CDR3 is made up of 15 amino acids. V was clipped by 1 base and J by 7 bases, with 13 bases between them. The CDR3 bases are TGCGCCAGCAGCCAAGCTGATGGCCCCAGCGGGGAGCTGTTTTTT. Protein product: CASSQADGPSGELFF.

The CDR3 protein is CASSQEPLSPHPHNEQFF. In DNA form, the CDR3 reads TGTGCCAGCAGCCAAGAGCCCCTTAGCCCCCACCCCCACAATGAGCAGTTCTTC. The chain is built from TRBV4-2 and TRBJ2-1; D is unclear. CDR1 is LGHNA and CDR2 is YNFKEQ in the germline V gene. V gave up 0 bases and J gave up 5 bases, with 20 bases separating them. The CDR3 sequence is 18 residues long.